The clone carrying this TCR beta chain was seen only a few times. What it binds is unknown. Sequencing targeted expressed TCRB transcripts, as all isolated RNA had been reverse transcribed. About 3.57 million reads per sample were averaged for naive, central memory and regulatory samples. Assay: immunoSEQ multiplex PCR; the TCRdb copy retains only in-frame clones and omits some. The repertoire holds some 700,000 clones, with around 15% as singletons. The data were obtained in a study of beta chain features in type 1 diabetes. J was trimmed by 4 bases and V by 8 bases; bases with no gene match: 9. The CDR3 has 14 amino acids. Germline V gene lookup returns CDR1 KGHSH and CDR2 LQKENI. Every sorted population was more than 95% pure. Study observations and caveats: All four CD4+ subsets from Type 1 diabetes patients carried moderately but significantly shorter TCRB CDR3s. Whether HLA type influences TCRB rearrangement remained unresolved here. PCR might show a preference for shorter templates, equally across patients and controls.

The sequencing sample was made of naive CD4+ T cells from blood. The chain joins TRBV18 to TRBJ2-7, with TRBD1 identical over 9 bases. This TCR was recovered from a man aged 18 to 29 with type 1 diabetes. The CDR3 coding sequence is TGTGCCAGCCTACCGGGACAGGGAACGTACGAGCAGTACTTC. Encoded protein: CASLPGQGTYEQYF.